Listed here are 8 T cell receptor beta chains from one sample, sequenced in a study of Ad26.COV2.S vaccination and SARS-CoV-2 variants. Sample treatment: roughly 20 received Ad26.COV2.S at low or high dose, single or two shots; about 5 received placebo; per-sample allocation not given. Collection of the samples took place on day 63 after the first injection of vaccine or placebo. The table came from immunoSEQ multiplex PCR; TCRdb's copy has only in-frame clones and leaves some out. Of hundreds of thousands of clones listed, around 89% are singletons. This material consisted of peripheral blood, taken in a trial of Ad26.COV2.S vaccine versus placebo. The receptors originated from a person between 18 and 65 years old who received the Ad26.COV2.S COVID-19 vaccine or a placebo.

The chain combines TRBV19 with TRBJ2-2; 10 nucleotides agree with TRBD2. Germline V gene lookup returns CDR1 LNHDA and CDR2 SQIVND (reference sequence). This CDR3 region has 16 residues. V trimming: 7 bases; J trimming: 7 bases; junction bases outside the gene matches: 12. CDR3 nucleotide sequence: TGTGCCAGTACACCCACCCGTAGCGGGGGGAACGGGGAGCTGTTTTTT. Translated, it gives CASTPTRSGGNGELFF.

This chain links TRBV6-5 with TRBJ1-5, with unresolved D. This CDR3 contains 14 residues. CDR1 is MNHEY and CDR2 is SVGAGI in the germline V gene. Trimming pared 2 bases from V and 0 bases from J, leaving 5 bases between. The CDR3 DNA follows: TGTGCCAGCAGTTACAGGCCTAGCAATCAGCCCCAGCATTTT. It specifies CASSYRPSNQPQHF.

The chain couples TRBV19 to TRBJ2-7, with TRBD2 matching over 14 bases. CDR1 is LNHDA and CDR2 is SQIVND in the germline V gene (reference sequence). V shed 6 bases, J shed 6 bases, and the junction held 4 bases outside the gene matches. This CDR3 region has 14 residues. CDR3 nucleotide sequence: TGTGCCAGTAGGGGGACTAGCGGGAGTAGCGAGCAGTACTTC. This sequence encodes CASRGTSGSSEQYF.

The rearrangement links TRBV12-5 to TRBJ2-1; the D is unclear. Germline CDR1 reads LGHNT; CDR2 reads FRNRAP. The CDR3 consists of 12 residues. V was clipped by 1 base and J by 7 bases, with 5 bases between them. Here the CDR3 DNA reads TGTGCTAGTGGTTTGGGTCCTAATGAGCAGTTCTTC. Protein product: CASGLGPNEQFF.

CDR3 sequence: CASSSQGYEQYF. DNA for the CDR3: TGTGCCAGCAGCTCACAGGGCTACGAGCAGTACTTC. This chain joins TRBV13 and TRBJ2-7; maybe TRBD1 (6 bases). V shed 4 bases and J shed 3 bases, with 7 bases lying between them. The CDR3 totals 12 residues. Germline loops: CDR1 PRHDT, CDR2 FYEKMQ (reference sequence).

The V and J genes are TRBV11-2 and TRBJ1-4; 8 nucleotides line up with TRBD1. The CDR3 sequence is 14 residues long. After removal of 5 bases from V and 5 bases from J, the junction contained 4 bases not matched to a gene. Per germline, CDR1 SGHAT and CDR2 FQNNGV. CDR3 sequence reads: CASSTDRVNEKLFF. The CDR3 nucleotides read TGTGCCAGCAGCACGGACAGGGTCAATGAAAAACTGTTTTTT.

This clone has only one observation. Here the CDR3 DNA reads TGTGCCAGCAGCTTAGTGCTTGGAAACACCATATATTTT. It translates to CASSLVLGNTIYF. The V gene is TRBV7-9, the J gene TRBJ1-3; D unresolved. Trimming removed 1 base at V and 3 bases at J, with 4 bases between. The CDR3 loop spans 13 amino acids. The germline V gene has CDR1 SEHNR and CDR2 FQNEAQ (reference sequence).

This chain joins TRBV6-1 and TRBJ2-3; D could derive from TRBD1 or TRBD2 (5 bases each). Between the trimmed V and J ends, which lost 3 bases and 4 bases, there was a span of 14 bases. This CDR3 has 15 residues. Germline V gives CDR1 MNHNS, CDR2 SASEGT. The CDR3 is CASSDDSGRPDTQYF. CDR3 nucleotides: TGTGCCAGCAGTGACGATTCGGGGCGCCCAGATACGCAGTATTTT.